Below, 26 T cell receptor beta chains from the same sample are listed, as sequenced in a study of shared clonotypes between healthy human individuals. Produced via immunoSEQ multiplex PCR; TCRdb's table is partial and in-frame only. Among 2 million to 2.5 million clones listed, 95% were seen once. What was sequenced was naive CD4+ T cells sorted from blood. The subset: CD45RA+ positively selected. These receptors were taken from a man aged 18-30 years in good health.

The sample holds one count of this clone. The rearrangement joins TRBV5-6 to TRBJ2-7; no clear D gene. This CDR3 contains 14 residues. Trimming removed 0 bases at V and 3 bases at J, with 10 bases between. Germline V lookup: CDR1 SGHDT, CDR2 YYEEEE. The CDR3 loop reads CASSLGGQIYEQYF. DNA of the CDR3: TGTGCCAGCAGCTTGGGTGGCCAGATCTACGAGCAGTACTTC.

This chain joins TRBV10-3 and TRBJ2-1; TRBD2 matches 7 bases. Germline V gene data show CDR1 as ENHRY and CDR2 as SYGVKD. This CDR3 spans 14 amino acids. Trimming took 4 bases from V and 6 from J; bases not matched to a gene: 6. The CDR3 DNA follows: TGTGCCATCAGTGGTGGGAGGGGAGGCAATGAGCAGTTCTTC. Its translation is CAISGGRGGNEQFF.

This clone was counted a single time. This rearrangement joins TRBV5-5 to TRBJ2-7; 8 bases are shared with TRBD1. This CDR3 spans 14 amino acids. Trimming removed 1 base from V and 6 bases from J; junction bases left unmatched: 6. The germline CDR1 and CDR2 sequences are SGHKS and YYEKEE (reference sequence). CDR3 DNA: TGTGCCAGCAGCTTGTGGCAGGGGGCGATCGAGCAGTACTTC. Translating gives CASSLWQGAIEQYF.

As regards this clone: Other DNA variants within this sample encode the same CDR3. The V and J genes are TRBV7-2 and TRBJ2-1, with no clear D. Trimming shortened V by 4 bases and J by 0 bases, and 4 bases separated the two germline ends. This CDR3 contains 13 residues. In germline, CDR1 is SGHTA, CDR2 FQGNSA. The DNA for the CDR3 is TGTGCCAGCAGCTCTGGCTCCTACAATGAGCAGTTCTTC. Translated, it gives CASSSGSYNEQFF. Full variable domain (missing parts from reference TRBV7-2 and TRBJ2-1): GAGVSQSPSNKVTEKGKDVELRCDPISGHTALYWYRQSLGQGLEFLIYFQGNSAPDKSGLPSDRFSAERTGGSVSTLTIQRTQQEDSAVYLCASSSGSYNEQFFGPGTRLTVL.

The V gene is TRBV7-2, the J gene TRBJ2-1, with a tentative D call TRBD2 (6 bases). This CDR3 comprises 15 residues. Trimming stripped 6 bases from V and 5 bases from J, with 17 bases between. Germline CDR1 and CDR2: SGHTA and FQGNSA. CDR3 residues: CASSLSGITNNEQFF. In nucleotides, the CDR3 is TGTGCCAGCAGTCTTAGCGGTATCACTAACAATGAGCAGTTCTTC.

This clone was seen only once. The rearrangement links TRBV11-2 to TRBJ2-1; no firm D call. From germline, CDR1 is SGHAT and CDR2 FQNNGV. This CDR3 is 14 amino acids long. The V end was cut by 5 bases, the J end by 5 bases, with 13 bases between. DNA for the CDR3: TGTGCCAGCAGCCCCTTCCGGAACAACAATGAGCAGTTCTTC. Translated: CASSPFRNNNEQFF.

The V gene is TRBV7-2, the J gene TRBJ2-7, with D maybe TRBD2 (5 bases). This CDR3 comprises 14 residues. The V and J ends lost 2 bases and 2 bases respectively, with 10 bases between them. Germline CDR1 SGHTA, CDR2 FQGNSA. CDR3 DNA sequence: TGTGCCAGCAGCTTACGGACGGGAACCTACGAGCAGTACTTC. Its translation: CASSLRTGTYEQYF.

The CDR3 spells CASSEAGMGREQYF. In nucleotides, the CDR3 is TGTGCCAGCAGTGAGGCAGGGATGGGACGCGAGCAGTACTTC. The chain employs TRBV6-1 and TRBJ2-7, with D possibly being TRBD1 or TRBD2 (5 bases each). Germline-derived CDR1 and CDR2 are MNHNS and SASEGT. The CDR3 is 14 residues long. Trimming shortened V by 3 bases and J by 6 bases, and 15 bases separated the two germline ends.

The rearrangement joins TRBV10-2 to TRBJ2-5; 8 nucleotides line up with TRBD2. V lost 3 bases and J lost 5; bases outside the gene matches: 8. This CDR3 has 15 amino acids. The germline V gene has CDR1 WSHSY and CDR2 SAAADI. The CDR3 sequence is CASSDRAGAGETQYF. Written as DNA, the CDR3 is TGCGCCAGCAGTGACAGAGCGGGAGCTGGGGAGACCCAGTACTTC.

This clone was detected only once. The CDR3 sequence: CASSLSRGEQYF. The CDR3 DNA is TGTGCCAGCAGCTTGTCTAGGGGAGAGCAGTACTTC. The chain uses TRBV5-6 and TRBJ2-7; maybe TRBD1 (5 bases). The CDR3 consists of 12 residues. The germline V and J ends were trimmed by 1 base and 7 bases, with 9 bases remaining between them. Germline CDR1 reads SGHDT; CDR2 reads YYEEEE.

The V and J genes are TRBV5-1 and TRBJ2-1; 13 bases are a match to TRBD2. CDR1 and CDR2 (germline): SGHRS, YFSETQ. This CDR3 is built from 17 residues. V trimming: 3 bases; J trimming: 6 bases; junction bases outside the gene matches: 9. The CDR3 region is CASSYNTGTSGVNEQFF. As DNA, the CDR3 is TGCGCCAGCAGCTACAACACGGGGACTAGCGGGGTCAATGAGCAGTTCTTC.

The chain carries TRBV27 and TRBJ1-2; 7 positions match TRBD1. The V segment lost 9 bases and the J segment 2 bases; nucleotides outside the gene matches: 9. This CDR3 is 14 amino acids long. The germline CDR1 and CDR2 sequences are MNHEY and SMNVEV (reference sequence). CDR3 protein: CASRTGTANYGYTF. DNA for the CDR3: TGTGCCAGTCGAACCGGGACAGCGAACTATGGCTACACCTTC.

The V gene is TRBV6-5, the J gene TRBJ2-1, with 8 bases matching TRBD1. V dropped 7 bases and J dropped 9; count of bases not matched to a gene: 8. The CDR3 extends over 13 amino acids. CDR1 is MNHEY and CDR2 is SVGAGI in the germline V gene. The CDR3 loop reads CASTPTGTGEQFF. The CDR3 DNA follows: TGTGCCAGCACCCCCACAGGGACAGGTGAGCAGTTCTTC.

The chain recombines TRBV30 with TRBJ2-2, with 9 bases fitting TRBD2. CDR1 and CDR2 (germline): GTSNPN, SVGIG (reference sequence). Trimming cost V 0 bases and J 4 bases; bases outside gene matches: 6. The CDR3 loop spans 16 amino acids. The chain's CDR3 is CAWSVGIAGVTGELFF. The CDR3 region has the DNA TGTGCCTGGAGTGTTGGGATAGCGGGAGTCACCGGGGAGCTGTTTTTT.

The CDR3 nucleotides are TGTGCCAGCAGTCAACAGGCATCTAGCACAGATACGCAGTATTTT. Translated, it gives CASSQQASSTDTQYF. This chain joins TRBV6-4 and TRBJ2-3; D is perhaps TRBD1 (5 bases). CDR3 length equals 15 residues. CDR1 and CDR2 from the germline V gene are MRHNA and SNTAGT. V was trimmed by 5 bases and J by 0 bases, leaving 12 bases between them.

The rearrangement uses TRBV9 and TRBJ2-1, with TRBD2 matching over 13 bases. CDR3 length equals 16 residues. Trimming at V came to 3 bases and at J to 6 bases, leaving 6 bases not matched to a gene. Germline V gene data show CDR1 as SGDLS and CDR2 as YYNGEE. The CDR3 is CASSGPGLAGFNEQFF. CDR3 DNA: TGTGCCAGCAGCGGACCGGGACTAGCGGGGTTCAATGAGCAGTTCTTC.

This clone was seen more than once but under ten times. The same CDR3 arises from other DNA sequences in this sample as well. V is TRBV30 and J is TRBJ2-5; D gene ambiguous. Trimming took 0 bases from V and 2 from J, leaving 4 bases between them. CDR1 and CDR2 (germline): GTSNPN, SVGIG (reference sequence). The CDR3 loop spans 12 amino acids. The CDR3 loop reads CAWSVQQETQYF. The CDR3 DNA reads TGTGCCTGGAGTGTCCAGCAAGAGACCCAGTACTTC. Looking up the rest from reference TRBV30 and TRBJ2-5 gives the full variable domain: SQTIHQWPATLVQPVGSPLSLECTVEGTSNPNLYWYRQAAGRGLQLLFYSVGIGQISSEVPQNLSASRPQDRQFILSSKKLLLSDSGFYLCAWSVQQETQYFGPGTRLLVL.

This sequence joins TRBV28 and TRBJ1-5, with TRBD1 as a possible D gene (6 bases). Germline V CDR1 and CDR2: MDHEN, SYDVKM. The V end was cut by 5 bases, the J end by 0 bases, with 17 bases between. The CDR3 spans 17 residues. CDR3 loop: CASSGGGRTYSNQPQHF. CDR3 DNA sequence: TGTGCCAGCAGTGGGGGCGGTAGAACTTATAGCAATCAGCCCCAGCATTTT.

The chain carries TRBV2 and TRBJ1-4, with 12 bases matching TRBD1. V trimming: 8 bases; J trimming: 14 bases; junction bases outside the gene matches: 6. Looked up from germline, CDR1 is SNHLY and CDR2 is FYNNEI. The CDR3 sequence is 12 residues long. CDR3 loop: CASGTGTGGLFF. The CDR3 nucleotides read TGTGCCAGCGGAACCGGGACAGGGGGCCTGTTTTTT.

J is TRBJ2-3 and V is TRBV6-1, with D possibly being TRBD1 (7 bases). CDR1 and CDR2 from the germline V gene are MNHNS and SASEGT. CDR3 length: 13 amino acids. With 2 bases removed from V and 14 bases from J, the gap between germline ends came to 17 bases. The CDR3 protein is CASSEHRDSSGYF. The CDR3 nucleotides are TGTGCCAGCAGTGAACACCGGGACAGTAGCGGGTATTTT.

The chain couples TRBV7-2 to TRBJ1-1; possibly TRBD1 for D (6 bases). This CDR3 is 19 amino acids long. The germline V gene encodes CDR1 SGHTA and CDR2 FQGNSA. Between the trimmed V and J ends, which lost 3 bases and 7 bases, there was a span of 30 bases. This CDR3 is CASSLRAGTGKGGLSEAFF. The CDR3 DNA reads TGTGCCAGCAGCTTGCGCGCCGGGACGGGAAAAGGGGGTTTAAGTGAAGCTTTCTTT. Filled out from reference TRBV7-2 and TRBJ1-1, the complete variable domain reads GAGVSQSPSNKVTEKGKDVELRCDPISGHTALYWYRQSLGQGLEFLIYFQGNSAPDKSGLPSDRFSAERTGGSVSTLTIQRTQQEDSAVYLCASSLRAGTGKGGLSEAFFGQGTRLTVV.

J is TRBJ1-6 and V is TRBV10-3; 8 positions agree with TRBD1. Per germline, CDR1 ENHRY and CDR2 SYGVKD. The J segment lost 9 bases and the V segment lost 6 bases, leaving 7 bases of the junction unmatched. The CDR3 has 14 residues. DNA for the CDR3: TGTGCCATCAGCCTGGACAGGGAGGTTTCACCCCTCCACTTT. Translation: CAISLDREVSPLHF.

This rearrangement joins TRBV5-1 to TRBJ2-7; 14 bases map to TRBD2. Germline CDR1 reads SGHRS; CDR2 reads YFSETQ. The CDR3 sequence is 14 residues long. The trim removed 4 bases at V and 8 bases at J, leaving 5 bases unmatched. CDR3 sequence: CASSPGLAGEKQYF. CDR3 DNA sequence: TGCGCCAGCAGCCCGGGACTAGCGGGGGAGAAGCAGTACTTC.

Written as DNA, the CDR3 is TGTGCCAGCAGGACAGGGAACTGGGGCACTGAAGCTTTCTTT. Translating it yields CASRTGNWGTEAFF. V usage is TRBV11-2 and J usage is TRBJ1-1, with TRBD1 identical over 7 bases. The junction had 8 bases not matched to a gene; V was cut back by 6 bases and J by 4 bases. Germline V gene sequence: CDR1 SGHAT, CDR2 FQNNGV. The CDR3 is 14 amino acids. Variable domain in full (rest from reference TRBV11-2 and TRBJ1-1): EAGVAQSPRYKIIEKRQSVAFWCNPISGHATLYWYQQILGQGPKLLIQFQNNGVVDDSQLPKDRFSAERLKGVDSTLKIQPAKLEDSAVYLCASRTGNWGTEAFFGQGTRLTVV.

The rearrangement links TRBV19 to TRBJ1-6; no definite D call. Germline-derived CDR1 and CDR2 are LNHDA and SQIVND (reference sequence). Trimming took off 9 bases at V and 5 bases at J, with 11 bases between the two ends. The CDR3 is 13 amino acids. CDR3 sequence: CASRVSDNSPLHF. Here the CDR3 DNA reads TGTGCCAGCAGAGTATCGGATAATTCACCCCTCCACTTT.

CDR3 nucleotide sequence: TGTGCCAGCAATCCCCAGGGGGCCACGGGCAATCAGCCCCAGCATTTT. Protein: CASNPQGATGNQPQHF. The chain links TRBV6-6 to TRBJ1-5; the match to TRBD1 covers 8 bases. This CDR3 has 16 amino acids. The V gene end was trimmed by 7 bases and the J gene end by 2 bases; junction bases not matched to a gene: 10. Germline V gene sequence: CDR1 MNHNY, CDR2 SVGAGI (reference sequence).